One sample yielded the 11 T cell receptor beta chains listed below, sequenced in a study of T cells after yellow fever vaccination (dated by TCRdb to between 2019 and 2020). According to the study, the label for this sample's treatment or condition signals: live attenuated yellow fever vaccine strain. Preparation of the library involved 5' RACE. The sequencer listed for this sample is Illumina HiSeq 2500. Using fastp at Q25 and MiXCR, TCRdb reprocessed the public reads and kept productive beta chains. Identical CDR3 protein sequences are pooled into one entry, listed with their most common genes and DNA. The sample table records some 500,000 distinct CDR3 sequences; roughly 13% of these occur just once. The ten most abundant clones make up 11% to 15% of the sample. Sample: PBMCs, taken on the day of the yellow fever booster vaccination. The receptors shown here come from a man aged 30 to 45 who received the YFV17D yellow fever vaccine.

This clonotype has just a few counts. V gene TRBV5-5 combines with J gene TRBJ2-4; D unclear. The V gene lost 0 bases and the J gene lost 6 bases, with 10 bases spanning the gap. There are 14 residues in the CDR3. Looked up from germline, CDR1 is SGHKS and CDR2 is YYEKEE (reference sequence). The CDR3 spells CASSLAASGNIQYF. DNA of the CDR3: TGTGCCAGCAGCTTGGCTGCATCGGGAAACATTCAGTACTTC.

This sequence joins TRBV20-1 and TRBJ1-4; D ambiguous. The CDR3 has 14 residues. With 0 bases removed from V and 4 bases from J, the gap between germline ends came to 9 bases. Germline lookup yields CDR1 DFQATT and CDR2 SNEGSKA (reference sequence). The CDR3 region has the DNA TGCAGTGCTAGAGATAGGCAGAATAATGAAAAACTGTTTTTT. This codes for CSARDRQNNEKLFF.

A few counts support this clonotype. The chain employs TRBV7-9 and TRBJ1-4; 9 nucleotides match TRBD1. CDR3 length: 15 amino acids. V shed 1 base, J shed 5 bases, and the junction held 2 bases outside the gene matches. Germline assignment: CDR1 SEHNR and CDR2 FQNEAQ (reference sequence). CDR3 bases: TGTGCCAGCAGCTTAGGCGGGACAGGGAATGAAAAACTGTTTTTT. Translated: CASSLGGTGNEKLFF. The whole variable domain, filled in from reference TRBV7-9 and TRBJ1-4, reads DTGVSQNPRHKITKRGQNVTFRCDPISEHNRLYWYRQTLGQGPEFLTYFQNEAQLEKSRLLSDRFSAERPKGSFSTLEIQRTEQGDSAMYLCASSLGGTGNEKLFFGSGTQLSVL.

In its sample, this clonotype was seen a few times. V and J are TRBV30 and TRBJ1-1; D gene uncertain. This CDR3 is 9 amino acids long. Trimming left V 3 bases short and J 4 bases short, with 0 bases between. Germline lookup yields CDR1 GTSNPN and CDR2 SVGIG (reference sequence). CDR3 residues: CAWSTEAFF. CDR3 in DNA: TGTGCCTGGAGCACTGAAGCTTTCTTT.

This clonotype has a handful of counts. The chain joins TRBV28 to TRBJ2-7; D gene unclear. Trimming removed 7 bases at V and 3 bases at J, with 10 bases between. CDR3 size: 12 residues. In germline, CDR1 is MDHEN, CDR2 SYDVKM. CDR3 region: CASKGSHYEQYF. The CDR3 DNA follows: TGTGCCAGCAAGGGCAGTCACTACGAGCAGTACTTC.

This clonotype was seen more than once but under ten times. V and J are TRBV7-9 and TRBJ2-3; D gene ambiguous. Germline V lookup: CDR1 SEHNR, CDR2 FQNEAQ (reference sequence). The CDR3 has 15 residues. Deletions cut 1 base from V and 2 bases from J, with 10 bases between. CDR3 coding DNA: TGTGCCAGCAGCTTAGTTCATGGCTTCACAGATACGCAGTATTTT. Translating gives CASSLVHGFTDTQYF.

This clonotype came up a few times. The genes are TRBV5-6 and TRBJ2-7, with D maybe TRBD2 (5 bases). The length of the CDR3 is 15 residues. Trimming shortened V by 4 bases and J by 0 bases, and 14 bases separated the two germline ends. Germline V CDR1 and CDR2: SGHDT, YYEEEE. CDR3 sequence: CASSLAGISSYEQYF. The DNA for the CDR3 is TGTGCCAGCAGCCTGGCCGGGATTAGCTCCTACGAGCAGTACTTC. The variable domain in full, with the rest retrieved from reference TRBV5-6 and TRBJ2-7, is DAGVTQSPTHLIKTRGQQVTLRCSPKSGHDTVSWYQQALGQGPQFIFQYYEEEERQRGNFPDRFSGHQFPNYSSELNVNALLLGDSALYLCASSLAGISSYEQYFGPGTRLTVT.

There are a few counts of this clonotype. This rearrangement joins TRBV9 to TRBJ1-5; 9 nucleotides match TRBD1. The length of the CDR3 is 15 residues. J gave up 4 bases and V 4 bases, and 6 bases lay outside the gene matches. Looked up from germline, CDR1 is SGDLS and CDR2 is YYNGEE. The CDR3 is CASSLGQGFNQPQHF. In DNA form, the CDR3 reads TGTGCCAGCAGCCTAGGACAGGGGTTTAATCAGCCCCAGCATTTT.

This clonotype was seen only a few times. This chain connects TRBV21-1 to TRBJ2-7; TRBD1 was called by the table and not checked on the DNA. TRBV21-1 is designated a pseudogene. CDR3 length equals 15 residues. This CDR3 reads CASSMRDRGHDEQYF. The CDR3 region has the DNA TGTGCCAGCAGCATGAGGGACAGGGGGCACGACGAGCAGTACTTC.

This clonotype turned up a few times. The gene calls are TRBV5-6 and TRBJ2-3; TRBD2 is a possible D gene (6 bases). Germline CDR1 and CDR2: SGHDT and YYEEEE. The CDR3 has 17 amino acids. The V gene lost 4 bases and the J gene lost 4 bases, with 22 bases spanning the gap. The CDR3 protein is CASSPLVGGVEADTQYF. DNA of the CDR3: TGTGCCAGCAGCCCCCTTGTCGGGGGAGTCGAAGCAGATACGCAGTATTTT.

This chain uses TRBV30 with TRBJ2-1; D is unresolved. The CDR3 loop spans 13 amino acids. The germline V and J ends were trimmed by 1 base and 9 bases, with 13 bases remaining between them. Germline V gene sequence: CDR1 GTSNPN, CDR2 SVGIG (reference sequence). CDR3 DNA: TGTGCCTGGAGTGCCGGCCTGCCGGGTGAGCAGTTCTTC. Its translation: CAWSAGLPGEQFF.